This TCR beta chain comes out of a study of cytomegalovirus exposure and HLA in healthy donors. Clones were sequenced by immunoSEQ multiplex PCR, and TCRdb holds only the in-frame ones, with some missing. The table has over 200,000 clones, around 87% seen once. Losses at the gene ends were 4 bases for V and 0 bases for J; bases not matched to a gene: 6. Germline CDR1 LNHDA, CDR2 SQIVND (reference sequence). The CDR3 contains 16 residues. The study's findings and limits: The tendency of first-cohort TCR clusters to co-occur in the 100 to 150 validation repertoires was identified by a subsequent analysis. The study listed roughly 160 cytomegalovirus-associated TCR beta chains.

In regard to this clone: The antigen is unknown.

The chain couples TRBV19 to TRBJ1-5; 7 bases are shared with TRBD1. The source is a woman aged 18-29 years in good health and CMV-seropositive. Sequencing input: PBMCs. This CDR3 is CASSTGAGGSNQPQHF. The CDR3 nucleotides read TGTGCCAGTAGTACTGGGGCAGGGGGTAGCAATCAGCCCCAGCATTTT.